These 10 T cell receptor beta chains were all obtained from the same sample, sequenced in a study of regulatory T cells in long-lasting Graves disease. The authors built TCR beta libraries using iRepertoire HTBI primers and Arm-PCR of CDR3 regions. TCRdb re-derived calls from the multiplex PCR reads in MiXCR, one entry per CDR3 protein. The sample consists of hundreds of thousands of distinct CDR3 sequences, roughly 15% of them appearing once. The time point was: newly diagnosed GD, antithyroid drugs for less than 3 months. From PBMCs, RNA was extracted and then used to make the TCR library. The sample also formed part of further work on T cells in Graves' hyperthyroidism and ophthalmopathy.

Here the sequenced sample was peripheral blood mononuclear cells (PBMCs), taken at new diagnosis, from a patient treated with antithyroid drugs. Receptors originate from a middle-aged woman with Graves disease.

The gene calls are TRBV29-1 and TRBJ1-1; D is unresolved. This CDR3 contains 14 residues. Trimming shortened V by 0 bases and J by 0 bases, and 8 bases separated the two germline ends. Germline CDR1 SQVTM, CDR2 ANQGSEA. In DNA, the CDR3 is TGCAGCGTTGAAGAGCGGCGGTTGAACACTGAAGCTTTCTTT. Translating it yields CSVEERRLNTEAFF.

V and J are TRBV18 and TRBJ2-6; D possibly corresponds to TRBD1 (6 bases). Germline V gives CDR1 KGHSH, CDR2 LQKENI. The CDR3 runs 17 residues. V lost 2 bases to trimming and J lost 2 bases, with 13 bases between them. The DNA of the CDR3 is TGTGCCAGCTCACCAGGGGGCTACCACGCTGGGGCCAACGTCCTGACTTTC. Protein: CASSPGGYHAGANVLTF.

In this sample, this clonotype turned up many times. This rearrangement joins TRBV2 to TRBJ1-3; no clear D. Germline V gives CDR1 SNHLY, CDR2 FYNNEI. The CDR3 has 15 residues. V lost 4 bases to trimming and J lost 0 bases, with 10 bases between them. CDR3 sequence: CASSGYWSSGNTIYF. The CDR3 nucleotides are TGTGCCAGCAGTGGTTACTGGAGCTCTGGAAACACCATATATTTT.

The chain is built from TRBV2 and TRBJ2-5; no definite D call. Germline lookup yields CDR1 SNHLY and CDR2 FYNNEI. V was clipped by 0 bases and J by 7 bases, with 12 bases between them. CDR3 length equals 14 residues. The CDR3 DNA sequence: TGTGCCAGCAGTGAAGCAGCCGCCTTTGGGACCCAGTACTTC. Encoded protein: CASSEAAAFGTQYF. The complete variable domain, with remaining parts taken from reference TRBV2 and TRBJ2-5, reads EPEVTQTPSHQVTQMGQEVILRCVPISNHLYFYWYRQILGQKVEFLVSFYNNEISEKSEIFDDQFSVERPDGSNFTLKIRSTKLEDSAMYFCASSEAAAFGTQYFGPGTRLLVL.

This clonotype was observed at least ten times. The CDR3 reads CASSLTGNWYTEAFF. CDR3 bases: TGTGCCAGCAGTTTAACAGGGAATTGGTACACTGAAGCTTTCTTT. This rearrangement joins TRBV13 to TRBJ1-1, with D possibly TRBD1 on 6 matching bases. Germline CDR1 is PRHDT and CDR2 is FYEKMQ (reference sequence). CDR3 length: 15 residues. The V end lost 6 bases, the J end lost 3 bases, and 17 bases lay between the germline ends.

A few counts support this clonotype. The CDR3, as DNA: TGTGCCTGGAGTGAGGGGGGTGGCTACACCTTC. Translation gives CAWSEGGGYTF. This chain links TRBV30 with TRBJ1-2; D perhaps matches TRBD1 (6 bases). Per germline, CDR1 GTSNPN and CDR2 SVGIG (reference sequence). The V end lost 1 base, the J end lost 7 bases, and 7 bases lay between the germline ends. There are 11 residues in the CDR3.

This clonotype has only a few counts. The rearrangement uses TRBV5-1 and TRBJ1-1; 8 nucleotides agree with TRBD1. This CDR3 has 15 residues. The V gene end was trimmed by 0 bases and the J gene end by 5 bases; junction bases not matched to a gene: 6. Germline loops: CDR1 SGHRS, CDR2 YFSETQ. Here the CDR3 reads CASSLGGQGATEAFF. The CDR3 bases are TGCGCCAGCAGCTTGGGGGGCCAGGGGGCGACTGAAGCTTTCTTT. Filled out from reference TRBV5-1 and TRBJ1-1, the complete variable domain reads KAGVTQTPRYLIKTRGQQVTLSCSPISGHRSVSWYQQTPGQGLQFLFEYFSETQRNKGNFPGRFSGRQFSNSRSEMNVSTLELGDSALYLCASSLGGQGATEAFFGQGTRLTVV.

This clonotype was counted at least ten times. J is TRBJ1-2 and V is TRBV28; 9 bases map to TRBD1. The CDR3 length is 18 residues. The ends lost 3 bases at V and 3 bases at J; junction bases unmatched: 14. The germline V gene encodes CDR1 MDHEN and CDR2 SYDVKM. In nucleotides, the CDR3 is TGTGCCAGCAGTTTTGGCCTAAACAGGGGGCGCGTTGACTATGGCTACACCTTC. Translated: CASSFGLNRGRVDYGYTF.

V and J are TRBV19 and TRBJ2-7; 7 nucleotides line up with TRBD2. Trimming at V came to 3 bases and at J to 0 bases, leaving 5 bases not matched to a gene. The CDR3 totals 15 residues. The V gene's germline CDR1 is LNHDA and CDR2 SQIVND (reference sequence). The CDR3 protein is CASSMGGTGSYEQYF. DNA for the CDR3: TGTGCCAGTAGTATGGGGGGGACTGGCTCCTACGAGCAGTACTTC.

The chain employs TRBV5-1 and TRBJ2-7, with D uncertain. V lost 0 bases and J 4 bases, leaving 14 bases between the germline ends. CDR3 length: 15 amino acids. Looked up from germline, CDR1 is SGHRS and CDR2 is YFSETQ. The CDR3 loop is CASSLDSNQIYEQYF. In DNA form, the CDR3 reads TGCGCCAGCAGCTTGGACTCAAATCAGATTTACGAGCAGTACTTC.